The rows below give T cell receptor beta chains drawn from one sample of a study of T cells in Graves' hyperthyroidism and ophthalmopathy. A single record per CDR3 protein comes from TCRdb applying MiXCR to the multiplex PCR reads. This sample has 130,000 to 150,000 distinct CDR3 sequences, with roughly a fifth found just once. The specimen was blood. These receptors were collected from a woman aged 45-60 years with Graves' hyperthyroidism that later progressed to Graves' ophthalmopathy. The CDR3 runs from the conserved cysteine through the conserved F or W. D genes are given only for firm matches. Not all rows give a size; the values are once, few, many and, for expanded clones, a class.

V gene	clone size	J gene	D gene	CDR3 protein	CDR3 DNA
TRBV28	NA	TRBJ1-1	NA	CASSAREGGNTEAFF	TGTGCCAGCAGTGCTCGGGAGGGGGGGAACACTGAAGCTTTCTTT
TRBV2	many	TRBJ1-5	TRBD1	CATGQGNNQPQHF	TGTGCCACAGGACAGGGGAACAATCAGCCCCAGCATTTT
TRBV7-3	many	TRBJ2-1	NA	CASSRGEGGYNEQFF	TGTGCCAGCAGCAGAGGGGAGGGGGGTTACAATGAGCAGTTCTTC
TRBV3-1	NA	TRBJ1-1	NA	CASSQDRRPAFF	TGTGCCAGCAGCCAAGATCGCAGGCCAGCTTTCTTT
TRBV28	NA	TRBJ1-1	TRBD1	CASSLSGQGVNTEAFF	TGTGCCAGCAGTTTATCGGGACAGGGGGTGAACACTGAAGCTTTCTTT
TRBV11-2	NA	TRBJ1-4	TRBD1	CASSPSHVRGSNEKLFF	TGTGCCAGCAGCCCGTCCCACGTCAGGGGGTCTAATGAAAAACTGTTTTTT
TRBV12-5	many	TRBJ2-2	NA	CASGLGGNTGELFF	TGTGCTAGTGGTTTAGGGGGAAACACCGGGGAGCTGTTTTTT
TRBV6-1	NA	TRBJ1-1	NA	CASSPDRAQNTEAFF	TGTGCCAGCAGCCCAGACCGGGCCCAGAACACTGAAGCTTTCTTT
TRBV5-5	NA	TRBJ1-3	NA	CASSERDTSSGNTIYF	TGTGCCAGCAGCGAGCGGGACACCAGCTCTGGAAACACCATATATTTT
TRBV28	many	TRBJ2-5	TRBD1	CASNLDRVEETQYF	TGTGCCAGCAACCTAGACAGGGTTGAAGAGACCCAGTACTTC
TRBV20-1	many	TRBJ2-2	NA	CSAREGGTANTGELFF	TGCAGTGCTAGAGAGGGCGGGACAGCGAACACCGGGGAGCTGTTTTTT
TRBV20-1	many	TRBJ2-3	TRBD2	CSARDWGRESDTQYF	TGCAGTGCTAGAGACTGGGGGAGGGAATCAGATACGCAGTATTTT
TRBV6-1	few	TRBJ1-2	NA	CATTGNGYTF	TGTGCCACCACAGGGAATGGCTACACCTTC
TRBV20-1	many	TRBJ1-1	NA	CSARYDVDTEAFF	TGCAGTGCTAGATACGACGTTGACACTGAAGCTTTCTTT
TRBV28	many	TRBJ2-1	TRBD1	CASSFPNRGHGEQFF	TGTGCCAGCAGTTTTCCCAACAGGGGGCACGGTGAGCAGTTCTTC
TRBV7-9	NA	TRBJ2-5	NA	CASSIGGTFQETEYF	TGTGCCAGTAGTATCGGGGGGACATTCCAAGAGACCGAGTACTTC
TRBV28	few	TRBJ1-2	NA	CATHLIGFDGYTF	TGTGCCACCCATCTTATAGGATTTGATGGCTACACCTTC
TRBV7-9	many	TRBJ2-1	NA	CASSLAYNEQFF	TGTGCCAGCAGCTTGGCATACAATGAGCAGTTCTTC
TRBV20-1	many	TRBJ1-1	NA	CSARDRYTEAFF	TGCAGTGCTAGAGATCGGTACACTGAAGCTTTCTTT
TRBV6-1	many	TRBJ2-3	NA	CASSVGTSFGTDTQYF	TGTGCCAGCAGTGTTGGGACTTCGTTTGGCACAGATACGCAGTATTTT
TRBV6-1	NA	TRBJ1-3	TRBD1	CASSRGQLSGNTIYF	TGTGCCAGCAGTAGGGGACAGCTCTCTGGAAACACCATATATTTT
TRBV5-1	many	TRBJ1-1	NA	CASSLAGEGTEAFF	TGCGCCAGCAGCTTGGCAGGTGAAGGCACTGAAGCTTTCTTT
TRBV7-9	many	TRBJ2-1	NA	CASSLAGGGNEQFF	TGTGCCAGCAGCTTAGCCGGGGGCGGCAATGAGCAGTTCTTC
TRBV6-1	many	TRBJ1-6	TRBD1	CASSQRQGGRDRNSPLHF	TGTGCCAGCAGTCAGCGACAGGGTGGGAGGGATCGTAATTCACCCCTCCACTTT
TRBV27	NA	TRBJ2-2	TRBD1	CASRGGTGWAGELFF	TGTGCCAGCAGAGGTGGGACAGGCTGGGCCGGGGAGCTGTTTTTT
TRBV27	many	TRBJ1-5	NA	CASSASAGYGNQPQHF	TGTGCCAGCAGTGCATCCGCGGGCTATGGCAATCAGCCCCAGCATTTT
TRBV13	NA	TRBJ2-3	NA	CASSVRRVRHTQYF	TGTGCCAGCAGCGTCCGCAGGGTCCGCCATACGCAGTATTTT